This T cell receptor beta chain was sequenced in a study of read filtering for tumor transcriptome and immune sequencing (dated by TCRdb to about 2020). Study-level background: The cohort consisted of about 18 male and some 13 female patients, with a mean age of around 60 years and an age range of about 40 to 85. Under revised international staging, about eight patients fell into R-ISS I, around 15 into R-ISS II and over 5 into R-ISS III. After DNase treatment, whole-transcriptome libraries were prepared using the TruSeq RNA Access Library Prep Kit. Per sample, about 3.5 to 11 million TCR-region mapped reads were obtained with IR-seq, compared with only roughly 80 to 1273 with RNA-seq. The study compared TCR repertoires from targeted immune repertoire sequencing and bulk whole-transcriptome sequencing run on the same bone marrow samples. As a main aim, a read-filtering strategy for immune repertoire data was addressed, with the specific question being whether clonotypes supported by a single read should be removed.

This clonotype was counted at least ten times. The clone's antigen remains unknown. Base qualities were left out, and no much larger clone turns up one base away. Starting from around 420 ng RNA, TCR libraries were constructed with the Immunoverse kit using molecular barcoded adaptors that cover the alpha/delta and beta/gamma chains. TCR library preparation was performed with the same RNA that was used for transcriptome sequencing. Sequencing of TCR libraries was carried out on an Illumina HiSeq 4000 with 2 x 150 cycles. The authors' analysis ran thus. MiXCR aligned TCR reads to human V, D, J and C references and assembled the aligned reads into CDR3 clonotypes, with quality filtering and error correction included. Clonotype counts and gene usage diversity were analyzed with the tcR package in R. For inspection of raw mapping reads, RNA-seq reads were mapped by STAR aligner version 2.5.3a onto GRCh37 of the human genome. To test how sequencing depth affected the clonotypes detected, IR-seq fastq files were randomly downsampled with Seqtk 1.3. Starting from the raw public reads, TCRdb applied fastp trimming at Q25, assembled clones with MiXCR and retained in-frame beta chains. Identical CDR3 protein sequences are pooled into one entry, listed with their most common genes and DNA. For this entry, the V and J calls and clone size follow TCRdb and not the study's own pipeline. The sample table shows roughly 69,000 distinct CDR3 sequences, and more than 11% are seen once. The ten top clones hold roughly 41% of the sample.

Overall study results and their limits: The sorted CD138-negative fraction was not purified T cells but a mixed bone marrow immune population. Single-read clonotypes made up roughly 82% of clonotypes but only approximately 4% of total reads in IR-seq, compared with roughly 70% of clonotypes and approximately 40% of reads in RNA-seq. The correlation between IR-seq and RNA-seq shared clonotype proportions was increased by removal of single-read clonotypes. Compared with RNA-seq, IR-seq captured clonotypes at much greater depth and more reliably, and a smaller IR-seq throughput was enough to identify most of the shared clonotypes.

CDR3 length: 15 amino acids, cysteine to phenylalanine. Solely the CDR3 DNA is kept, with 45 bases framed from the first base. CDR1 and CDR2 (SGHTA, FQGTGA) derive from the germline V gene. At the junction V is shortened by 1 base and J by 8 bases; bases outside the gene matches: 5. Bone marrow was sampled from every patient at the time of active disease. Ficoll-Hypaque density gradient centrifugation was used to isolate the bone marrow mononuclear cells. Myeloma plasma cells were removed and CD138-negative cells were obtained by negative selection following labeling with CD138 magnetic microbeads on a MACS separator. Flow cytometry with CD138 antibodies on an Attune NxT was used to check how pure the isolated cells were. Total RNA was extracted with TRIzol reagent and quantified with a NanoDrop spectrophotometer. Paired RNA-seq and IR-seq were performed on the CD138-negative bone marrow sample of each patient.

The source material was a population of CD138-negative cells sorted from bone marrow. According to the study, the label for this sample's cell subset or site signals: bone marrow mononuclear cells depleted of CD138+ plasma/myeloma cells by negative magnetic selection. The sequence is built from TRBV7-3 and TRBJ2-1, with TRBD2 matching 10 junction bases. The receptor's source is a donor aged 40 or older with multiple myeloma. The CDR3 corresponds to CASSLNLAGVDEQFF. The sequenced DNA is TGTGCCAGCAGCTTAAACCTAGCGGGAGTCGATGAGCAGTTCTTC.